The 5 T cell receptor beta chains reported below all come from one sample, sequenced in a study of somatic mutations in cytotoxic T cells in rheumatoid arthritis. Generated by immunoSEQ multiplex PCR, the TCRdb table keeps only in-frame clones and is missing some. The sample includes 3,500 to 4,500 clones, 80% seen only once; the top ten take roughly 29%. Source material: CD8+ T cells sorted from blood. The receptors originated from an older woman with rheumatoid arthritis.

The chain uses TRBV29-1 and TRBJ2-3; D not resolved. The CDR3 loop spans 12 amino acids. V shed 3 bases and J shed 4 bases, with 8 bases lying between them. CDR1 is SQVTM, CDR2 ANQGSEA, per germline. CDR3 coding DNA: TGCAGCGTTGAGATTGGAGCAGATACGCAGTATTTT. Protein sequence: CSVEIGADTQYF.

The chain links TRBV29-1 to TRBJ2-1, with TRBD1 as a possible D gene (5 bases). Trimming pared 2 bases from V and 5 bases from J, leaving 10 bases between. The CDR3 extends over 13 amino acids. CDR1 and CDR2 from the germline V gene are SQVTM and ANQGSEA. CDR3 sequence reads: CSVEQGWNNEQFF. DNA of the CDR3: TGCAGCGTTGAACAGGGCTGGAACAATGAGCAGTTCTTC.

The genes are TRBV11-2 and TRBJ2-7, with D possibly TRBD1 on 6 matching bases. Germline CDR1 is SGHAT and CDR2 is FQNNGV. This CDR3 spans 13 amino acids. The V end was cut by 2 bases, the J end by 6 bases, with 11 bases between. The CDR3 sequence is CASSLFSGVEQYF. The CDR3, as DNA: TGTGCCAGCAGCTTATTCTCAGGGGTCGAGCAGTACTTC.

The chain carries TRBV7-9 and TRBJ1-6, with D perhaps TRBD1 (5 bases). V shed 7 bases and J shed 7 bases, with 20 bases lying between them. This CDR3 is built from 16 residues. Germline V lookup: CDR1 SEHNR, CDR2 FQNEAQ (reference sequence). The CDR3 region has the DNA TGTGCCAGCATAGGATCGGCGGGGCTAGAGAATTCACCCCTCCACTTT. Translated: CASIGSAGLENSPLHF.

The chain has TRBV7-2 and TRBJ2-7, with a possible D match to TRBD2 (5 bases). The CDR3 has 16 amino acids. Between the trimmed V and J ends, which lost 1 base and 0 bases, there was a span of 13 bases. Per germline, CDR1 SGHTA and CDR2 FQGNSA. CDR3 in amino acids: CASSLETGMSSYEQYF. As DNA, the CDR3 is TGTGCCAGCAGCTTAGAGACCGGGATGAGCTCCTACGAGCAGTACTTC.